This entry lists 11 T cell receptor beta chains sequenced from one sample in a study of blood T cell repertoires in COVID-19. The repertoire was sequenced with immunoSEQ multiplex PCR; TCRdb's copy has only in-frame clones and lacks some. The table includes over 150,000 clones, approximately 83% detected once. The sequenced sample consisted of PBMCs or T cells enriched from blood (not recorded which). The receptors here all came from a man in his forties or fifties who had recovered from COVID-19.

The chain links TRBV4-1 to TRBJ2-4; 11 positions match TRBD2. V lost 1 base to trimming and J lost 0 bases; unmatched junction nucleotides: 5. This CDR3 is built from 18 residues. Germline lookup yields CDR1 MGHRA and CDR2 YSYEKL. The CDR3 loop reads CASSQGLAGGLAKNIQYF. CDR3 sequence (DNA): TGCGCCAGCAGCCAAGGGCTAGCGGGGGGTCTAGCCAAAAACATTCAGTACTTC.

This clone was seen a handful of times. For the CDR3, the DNA is TGTGCCAGCCCGAAGGGAGTCAGAATCGGGGAGCTGTTTTTT. It encodes CASPKGVRIGELFF. The V gene is TRBV7-9, the J gene TRBJ2-2, with TRBD2 as a possible D gene (5 bases). CDR3 length: 14 residues. Trimming cost V 8 bases and J 7 bases, with 17 bases left between them. Germline V CDR1 and CDR2: SEHNR, FQNEAQ (reference sequence).

This clone turned up a few times. The J gene is TRBJ2-2, the V gene TRBV2; D gene uncertain. This CDR3 spans 14 amino acids. Germline lookup yields CDR1 SNHLY and CDR2 FYNNEI. Trimming pared 5 bases from V and 4 bases from J, leaving 11 bases between. Written as DNA, the CDR3 is TGTGCCAGCAGTTCCGAACAGTCCACCGGGGAGCTGTTTTTT. Protein: CASSSEQSTGELFF.

Remarks on this clone: A much larger clone sits a single nucleotide away, making a read error possible. This sequence joins TRBV7-8 and TRBJ1-1; TRBD1 might be the D (6 bases). The CDR3 has 14 amino acids. V gave up 1 base and J gave up 1 base, with 7 bases separating them. CDR1 is SGHVS and CDR2 is FQNEAQ in the germline V gene. The CDR3 loop reads CASSLVGGNTEAFF. Written as DNA, the CDR3 is TGTGCCAGCAGCTTAGTAGGGGGGAACACTGAAGCTTTCTTT.

This CDR3 is CASSAGQGLNYGYTF. The CDR3 coding sequence is TGTGCCAGCAGCGCAGGACAGGGACTGAACTATGGCTACACCTTC. This chain connects TRBV2 to TRBJ1-2, with 8 bases fitting TRBD1. Germline CDR1 and CDR2: SNHLY and FYNNEI. This CDR3 comprises 15 residues. Unmatched junction bases numbered 8, after V lost 6 bases and J lost 2 bases.

This clone has a single count. CDR3 coding DNA: TGTGCCAGCACCCCGGGGGGGGATTACGAGCAGTACTTC. Its protein product is CASTPGGDYEQYF. V gene TRBV21-1 combines with J gene TRBJ2-7; TRBD2 was called by the table and not checked on the DNA. TRBV21-1 is a pseudogene segment. This CDR3 is built from 13 residues.

The rearrangement joins TRBV29-1 to TRBJ1-4, with D unresolved. This CDR3 spans 13 amino acids. Germline V gives CDR1 SQVTM, CDR2 ANQGSEA. The germline V and J ends were trimmed by 3 bases and 6 bases, with 11 bases remaining between them. The CDR3 sequence is CSVEVRFHEKLFF. The CDR3 nucleotides are TGCAGCGTTGAGGTCAGGTTCCATGAAAAACTGTTTTTT. Drawing the rest from reference TRBV29-1 and TRBJ1-4, the complete variable domain is SAVISQKPSRDICQRGTSLTIQCQVDSQVTMMFWYRQQPGQSLTLIATANQGSEATYESGFVIDKFPISRPNLTFSTLTVSNMSPEDSSIYLCSVEVRFHEKLFFGSGTQLSVL.

The rearrangement uses TRBV5-1 and TRBJ2-2, with D tentatively TRBD1 (5 bases). This CDR3 spans 16 amino acids. Germline assignment: CDR1 SGHRS and CDR2 YFSETQ. V gave up 3 bases and J gave up 2 bases, with 14 bases separating them. In DNA, the CDR3 is TGCGCCAGCAGCTCCCATGGGGCCAGAAACACCGGGGAGCTGTTTTTT. Residues: CASSSHGARNTGELFF. The full variable domain, completed using reference TRBV5-1 and TRBJ2-2, is KAGVTQTPRYLIKTRGQQVTLSCSPISGHRSVSWYQQTPGQGLQFLFEYFSETQRNKGNFPGRFSGRQFSNSRSEMNVSTLELGDSALYLCASSSHGARNTGELFFGEGSRLTVL.

This clone was recorded only once. The rearrangement links TRBV15 to TRBJ1-2; possibly TRBD1 for D (6 bases). Germline assignment: CDR1 LNHNV and CDR2 YYDKDF (reference sequence). This CDR3 comprises 13 residues. V was trimmed by 3 bases and J by 6 bases, leaving 11 bases between them. Here the CDR3 DNA reads TGTGCCACCAGCAGGGACAGACAGGATGGCTACACCTTC. It codes for CATSRDRQDGYTF.

The rearrangement uses TRBV6-1 and TRBJ2-3; TRBD2 matches at 9 bases. The junction had 9 bases not matched to a gene; V was cut back by 2 bases and J by 6 bases. The CDR3 extends over 16 amino acids. Germline V CDR1 and CDR2: MNHNS, SASEGT. Here the CDR3 reads CASSEWAGGLLDTQYF. The CDR3 nucleotides are TGTGCCAGCAGTGAATGGGCGGGGGGGCTCTTGGATACGCAGTATTTT.

V and J are TRBV7-6 and TRBJ2-5; TRBD2 matches at 7 bases. The CDR3 is made up of 15 amino acids. Germline CDR1 is SGHVS and CDR2 is FNYEAQ. The V gene end was trimmed by 2 bases and the J gene end by 2 bases; junction bases not matched to a gene: 5. CDR3 sequence reads: CASSLSPGGQETQYF. The CDR3 DNA reads TGTGCCAGCAGCTTATCCCCGGGGGGACAAGAGACCCAGTACTTC.